Listed below are T cell receptor beta chains from one sample, sequenced in a study of cytomegalovirus exposure and HLA in healthy donors. Clones were sequenced by immunoSEQ multiplex PCR, and TCRdb holds only the in-frame ones, with some missing. The sample consists of 150,000 to 200,000 clones, roughly four fifths of them appearing once. What was sequenced was PBMCs. These receptors were obtained from a woman between 45 and 65 years old in good health and CMV-seropositive. CDR3s include the opening cysteine and the closing phenylalanine or tryptophan. The D gene is left open where the match is weak. Clone sizes are given selectively: once, few, many, or a class where the clone is expanded.

V: TRBV27; size: few; D: TRBD2; J: TRBJ2-7; CDR3: CASSLRAGLGASEQYF; DNA: TGTGCCAGCAGTCTCAGGGCGGGACTAGGTGCTAGCGAGCAGTACTTC
V: TRBV11-2; size: .; D: .; J: TRBJ2-6; CDR3: CASSLTLPGANGLTF; DNA: TGTGCCAGCAGCTTAACCCTACCTGGGGCCAACGGCCTGACTTTC
V: TRBV29-1; size: once; D: .; J: TRBJ2-7; CDR3: CSVVPGEYSYEQYF; DNA: TGCAGCGTTGTGCCAGGGGAATACTCCTACGAGCAGTACTTC
V: TRBV19; size: once; D: TRBD1; J: TRBJ1-6; CDR3: CASSIPGTGNSPLHF; DNA: TGTGCCAGTAGTATTCCCGGGACAGGCAATTCACCCCTCCACTTT
V: TRBV2; size: .; D: .; J: TRBJ2-7; CDR3: CASSEIGLPYEQYF; DNA: TGTGCCAGCAGTGAGATAGGACTGCCCTACGAGCAGTACTTC
V: TRBV18; size: .; D: .; J: TRBJ2-2; CDR3: CASSQSLTGTAGELFF; DNA: TGTGCCAGCTCCCAAAGCCTTACAGGGACCGCCGGGGAGCTGTTTTTT
V: TRBV27; size: .; D: .; J: TRBJ1-6; CDR3: CASSFSRTPSSYNSPLHF; DNA: TGTGCCAGCAGTTTCTCGCGGACACCGAGCTCCTATAATTCACCCCTCCACTTT
V: TRBV5-4; size: .; D: .; J: TRBJ2-1; CDR3: CASSPGPQGSKNEQFF; DNA: TGTGCCAGCAGCCCGGGCCCCCAGGGGAGTAAAAATGAGCAGTTCTTC
V: TRBV7-6; size: few; D: TRBD2; J: TRBJ2-5; CDR3: CASSLSGTPQETQYF; DNA: TGTGCCAGCAGCCTAAGCGGGACCCCCCAAGAGACCCAGTACTTC
V: TRBV5-1; size: .; D: .; J: TRBJ1-6; CDR3: CASSSEPTGSNSPLHF; DNA: TGCGCCAGCAGCTCTGAACCAACAGGGAGTAATTCACCCCTCCACTTT
V: TRBV9; size: .; D: TRBD2; J: TRBJ2-3; CDR3: CASSPRTSGNTDTQYF; DNA: TGTGCCAGCAGCCCCCGGACTAGCGGGAACACAGATACGCAGTATTTT
V: TRBV18; size: .; D: TRBD1; J: TRBJ1-2; CDR3: CDSSPQGGGYTF; DNA: TGTGACAGCTCACCTCAGGGGGGCGGCTACACCTTC
V: TRBV6-5; size: .; D: TRBD1; J: TRBJ2-7; CDR3: CASSDGQGAYEQYF; DNA: TGTGCCAGCAGTGATGGACAGGGGGCCTACGAGCAGTACTTC
V: TRBV2; size: .; D: TRBD1; J: TRBJ1-1; CDR3: CASSRDRGLNTEAFF; DNA: TGTGCCTCTTCAAGGGACAGGGGTTTGAACACTGAAGCTTTCTTT
V: TRBV12-2; size: once; D: .; J: TRBJ1-4; CDR3: CASRSRDRGREGKLFF; DNA: TGTGCAAGTCGCTCCCGGGACAGGGGGCGGGAGGGAAAACTGTTTTTT
V: TRBV7-9; size: .; D: TRBD2; J: TRBJ2-7; CDR3: CASSLQAGAGEQYF; DNA: TGTGCCAGCAGCTTACAAGCGGGAGCTGGGGAGCAGTACTTC
V: TRBV5-6; size: .; D: TRBD1; J: TRBJ1-4; CDR3: CASSITGAKLFF; DNA: TGTGCCAGCAGCATAACAGGGGCCAAACTGTTTTTT
V: TRBV19; size: .; D: .; J: TRBJ2-1; CDR3: CASSHPYREGNEQFF; DNA: TGTGCCAGTAGTCACCCCTATCGGGAAGGGAATGAGCAGTTCTTC
V: TRBV7-2; size: .; D: TRBD1; J: TRBJ1-5; CDR3: CASSLFTGAMDQPQHF; DNA: TGTGCCAGCAGCTTATTTACAGGGGCAATGGATCAGCCCCAGCATTTT
V: TRBV29-1; size: once; D: .; J: TRBJ1-1; CDR3: CSVLGATGTEAFF; DNA: TGCAGCGTTCTAGGGGCAACGGGCACTGAAGCTTTCTTT
V: TRBV4-3; size: .; D: TRBD1; J: TRBJ2-6; CDR3: CASSPGQGYSGANGLTF; DNA: TGCGCCAGCAGCCCGGGACAGGGGTACTCTGGGGCCAACGGCCTGACTTTC
V: TRBV6-5; size: .; D: .; J: TRBJ1-3; CDR3: CASRQGNGNTIYF; DNA: TGTGCCAGCAGACAGGGTAACGGAAACACCATATATTTT
V: TRBV4-3; size: .; D: .; J: TRBJ1-2; CDR3: CASSQDFGQRGGYTF; DNA: TGCGCCAGCAGCCAAGATTTCGGGCAGAGGGGGGGCTACACCTTC
V: TRBV20-1; size: .; D: .; J: TRBJ2-3; CDR3: CSAGQSDTQYF; DNA: TGCAGTGCTGGTCAGTCGGATACGCAGTATTTT
V: TRBV4-3; size: .; D: .; J: TRBJ2-7; CDR3: CASSQEAGQPSYEQYF; DNA: TGCGCCAGCAGCCAAGAAGCAGGACAGCCCTCCTACGAGCAGTACTTC
V: TRBV30; size: .; D: TRBD1; J: TRBJ1-3; CDR3: CAWSVIVGTGRVGNTIYF; DNA: TGTGCCTGGAGTGTAATAGTGGGGACAGGGAGAGTAGGAAACACCATATATTTT
V: TRBV2; size: .; D: TRBD1; J: TRBJ2-7; CDR3: CASRKTGTYEQYF; DNA: TGTGCCAGCAGGAAGACAGGGACCTACGAGCAGTACTTC
V: TRBV18; size: .; D: TRBD2; J: TRBJ2-2; CDR3: CASSPWTSGTGELFF; DNA: TGTGCCAGCTCACCGTGGACTAGCGGGACCGGGGAGCTGTTTTTT
V: TRBV19; size: .; D: .; J: TRBJ1-1; CDR3: CASSLTGGLNTEAFF; DNA: TGTGCCAGTAGCCTCACCGGGGGGTTGAACACTGAAGCTTTCTTT
V: TRBV27; size: .; D: .; J: TRBJ2-7; CDR3: CASSLPGQTYEQYF; DNA: TGTGCCAGCAGTCTACCCGGACAGACCTACGAGCAGTACTTC
V: TRBV19; size: .; D: .; J: TRBJ1-1; CDR3: CASSSREGAEAFF; DNA: TGTGCCAGTAGCTCCCGGGAGGGAGCTGAAGCTTTCTTT
V: TRBV19; size: .; D: .; J: TRBJ2-4; CDR3: CASNRPPVKRIQYF; DNA: TGTGCCAGTAACCGTCCGCCAGTAAAACGCATTCAGTACTTC
V: TRBV5-1; size: .; D: .; J: TRBJ2-7; CDR3: CASSLVSRDEQYF; DNA: TGCGCCAGCAGCTTGGTAAGTCGGGACGAGCAGTACTTC
V: TRBV7-9; size: few; D: TRBD2; J: TRBJ2-3; CDR3: CSSADVPSGRLSTDTQYF; DNA: TGTTCCAGTGCCGACGTGCCTAGCGGGAGGTTGAGTACAGATACGCAGTATTTT
V: TRBV4-1; size: .; D: TRBD1; J: TRBJ2-7; CDR3: CASSLEGTGSVISMGPLYF; DNA: TGCGCCAGCAGCCTGGAGGGGACAGGGTCGGTTATTTCGATGGGACCACTGTACTTC
V: TRBV10-3; size: .; D: .; J: TRBJ2-5; CDR3: CAISESSGKMVSQYF; DNA: TGTGCCATCAGTGAGTCGTCGGGGAAGATGGTCTCGCAGTACTTC